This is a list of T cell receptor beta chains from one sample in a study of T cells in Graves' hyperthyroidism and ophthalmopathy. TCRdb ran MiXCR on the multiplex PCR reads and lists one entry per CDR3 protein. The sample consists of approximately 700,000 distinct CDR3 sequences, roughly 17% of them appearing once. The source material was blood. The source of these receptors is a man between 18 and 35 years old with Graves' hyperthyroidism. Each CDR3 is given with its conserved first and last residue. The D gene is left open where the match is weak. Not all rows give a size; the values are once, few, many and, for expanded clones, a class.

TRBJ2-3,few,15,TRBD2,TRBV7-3,CASSHTSAPTDTQYF,TGTGCCAGCAGCCACACTAGCGCCCCCACAGATACGCAGTATTTT
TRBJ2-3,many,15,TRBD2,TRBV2,CASSGASGNTDTQYF,TGTGCCAGCAGTGGGGCTAGCGGGAACACAGATACGCAGTATTTT
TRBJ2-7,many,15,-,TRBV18,CASSASETYSYEQYF,TGTGCCAGCTCAGCATCAGAAACCTACTCCTACGAGCAGTACTTC
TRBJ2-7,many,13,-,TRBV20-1,CSARDRTAYEQYF,TGCAGTGCTAGAGACCGGACAGCCTACGAGCAGTACTTC
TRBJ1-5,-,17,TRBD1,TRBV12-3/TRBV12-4,CASSLYTDRVPNQPQHF,TGTGCCAGCAGTTTGTATACGGACAGGGTACCGAATCAGCCCCAGCATTTT
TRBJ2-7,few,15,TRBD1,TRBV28,CASSTTGTGGYEQYF,TGTGCCAGCAGCACAACCGGGACAGGGGGTTACGAGCAGTACTTC
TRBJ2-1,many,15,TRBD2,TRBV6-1,CASSGNGRAGDEQFF,TGTGCCAGCAGTGGAAACGGGAGGGCTGGTGATGAGCAGTTCTTC
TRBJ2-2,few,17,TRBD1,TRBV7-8,CASSTHRDRAFAGELFF,TGTGCCAGCAGCACCCACCGGGACAGGGCTTTTGCAGGGGAGCTGTTTTTT
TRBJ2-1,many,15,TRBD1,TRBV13,CASSLAGQHYNEQFF,TGTGCCAGCAGCTTAGCGGGACAGCACTACAATGAGCAGTTCTTC
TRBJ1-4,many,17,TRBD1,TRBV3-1,CASSAGQGAATNEKLFF,TGTGCCAGCAGCGCCGGACAGGGGGCCGCAACTAATGAAAAACTGTTTTTT
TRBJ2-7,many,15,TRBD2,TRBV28,CASSLASGVSYEQYF,TGTGCCAGCAGTTTAGCTAGCGGGGTCTCCTACGAGCAGTACTTC
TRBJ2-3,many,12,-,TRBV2,CASRGEPDTQYF,TGTGCCAGCAGAGGAGAACCGGATACGCAGTATTTT
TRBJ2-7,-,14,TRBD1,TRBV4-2,CASSLKGTDYEQYF,TGTGCCAGCAGCCTCAAAGGGACAGACTACGAGCAGTACTTC
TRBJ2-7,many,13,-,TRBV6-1,CASNAGPFYEQYF,TGTGCCAGCAACGCAGGGCCGTTCTACGAGCAGTACTTC
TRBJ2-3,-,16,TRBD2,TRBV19,CATMEPGGRNTDTQYF,TGTGCCACCATGGAGCCTGGCGGGAGGAACACAGATACGCAGTATTTT
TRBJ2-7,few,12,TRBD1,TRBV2,CARGDRVYEQYF,TGTGCCCGGGGAGACAGGGTCTACGAGCAGTACTTC
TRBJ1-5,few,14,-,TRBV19,CASGVQGGNQPQHF,TGTGCCAGTGGGGTACAGGGAGGGAATCAGCCCCAGCATTTT
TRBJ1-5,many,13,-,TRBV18,CASSPGTQQPQHF,TGTGCCAGCTCACCAGGGACACAACAGCCCCAGCATTTT
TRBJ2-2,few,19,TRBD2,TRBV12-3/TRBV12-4,CASSLGRLAGGPNTGELFF,TGTGCCAGCAGTTTAGGCCGACTAGCGGGAGGGCCAAACACCGGGGAGCTGTTTTTT
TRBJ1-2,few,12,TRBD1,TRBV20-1,CSASRGQKGYTF,TGCAGTGCTAGTCGGGGACAGAAGGGCTACACCTTC
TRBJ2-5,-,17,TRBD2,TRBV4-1,CASSQDQSGNDGETQYF,TGCGCCAGCAGCCAAGATCAGAGCGGGAACGACGGGGAGACCCAGTACTTC
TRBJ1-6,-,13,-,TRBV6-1,CASRDRPNSPLHF,TGTGCCAGCAGGGACAGACCCAATTCACCCCTCCACTTT
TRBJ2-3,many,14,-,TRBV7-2,CASSLDVLTDTQYF,TGTGCCAGCAGCTTAGACGTCCTCACAGATACGCAGTATTTT
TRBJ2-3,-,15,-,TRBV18,CASSPISGATDTQYF,TGTGCCAGCTCACCTATTTCAGGGGCGACAGATACGCAGTATTTT
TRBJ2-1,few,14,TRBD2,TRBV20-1,CSAWSSGRSNEQFF,TGCAGTGCCTGGTCTAGCGGGAGGAGCAATGAGCAGTTCTTC
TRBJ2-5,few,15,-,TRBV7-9,CASSTPSWYEETQYF,TGTGCCAGCAGCACCCCCAGCTGGTACGAAGAGACCCAGTACTTC
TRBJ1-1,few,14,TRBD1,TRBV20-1,CSASQGASNTEAFF,TGCAGTGCAAGCCAGGGGGCTTCGAACACTGAAGCTTTCTTT
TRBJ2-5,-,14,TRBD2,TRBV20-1,CSAIQFSGQETQYF,TGCAGTGCTATCCAATTTAGCGGGCAAGAGACCCAGTACTTC
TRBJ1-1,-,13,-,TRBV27,CASSLWGSEIAFF,TGTGCCAGCAGTTTATGGGGCTCCGAGATAGCTTTCTTT
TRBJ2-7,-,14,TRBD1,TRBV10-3,CAITRDRGQDEQYF,TGTGCCATCACCCGGGACAGGGGGCAGGACGAGCAGTACTTC
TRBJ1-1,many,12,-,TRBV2,CASRERDIEAFF,TGTGCCAGCAGGGAAAGGGACATTGAAGCTTTCTTT
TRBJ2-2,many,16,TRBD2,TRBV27,CASNRLAGLHTGELFF,TGTGCCAGCAATAGACTAGCGGGACTGCACACCGGGGAGCTGTTTTTT
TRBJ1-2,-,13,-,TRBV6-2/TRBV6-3,CASSYWGNSGYTF,TGTGCCAGCAGTTACTGGGGGAATAGCGGCTACACCTTC
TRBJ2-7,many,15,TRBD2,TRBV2,CASSEITSGPYEQYF,TGTGCCAGCAGTGAAATCACTAGCGGACCTTACGAGCAGTACTTC
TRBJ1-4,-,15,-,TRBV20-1,CSAPPVGTDYEKLFF,TGCAGTGCCCCACCAGTAGGGACCGACTATGAAAAACTGTTTTTT
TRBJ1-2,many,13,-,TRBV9,CASTLLGNYGYTF,TGTGCCAGCACCCTCCTCGGTAACTATGGCTACACCTTC
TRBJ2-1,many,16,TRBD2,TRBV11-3,CASSLSSGSLNNEQFF,TGTGCCAGCAGCTTATCCAGCGGGAGTTTGAACAATGAGCAGTTCTTC
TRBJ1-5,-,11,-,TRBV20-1,CSAPRGTDQHF,TGCAGTGCGCCCAGAGGCACAGACCAGCATTTT
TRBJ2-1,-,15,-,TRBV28,CASSPMPGPYNEQFF,TGTGCCAGCAGCCCTATGCCGGGGCCCTACAATGAGCAGTTCTTC
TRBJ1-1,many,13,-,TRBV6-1,CASSYAAFTEAFF,TGTGCCAGCAGTTACGCAGCTTTCACTGAAGCTTTCTTT
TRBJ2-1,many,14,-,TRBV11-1,CASSSMTAYNEQFF,TGTGCCAGCAGCTCAATGACGGCCTACAATGAGCAGTTCTTC
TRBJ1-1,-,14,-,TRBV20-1,CSARDIGMVTEAFF,TGCAGTGCTAGAGATATAGGGATGGTAACTGAAGCTTTCTTT
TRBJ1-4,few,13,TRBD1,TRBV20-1,CSALDRGGEKLFF,TGCAGTGCTCTAGACAGGGGAGGTGAAAAACTGTTTTTT
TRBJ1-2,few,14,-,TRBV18,CASSPSRVEYGYTF,TGTGCCAGCTCACCGAGCAGGGTGGAGTATGGCTACACCTTC
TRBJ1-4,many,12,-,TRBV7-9,CASSQLGEKLFF,TGTGCCAGCAGCCAATTGGGAGAAAAACTGTTTTTT
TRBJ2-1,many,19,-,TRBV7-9,CASSLARVVALSSYNEQFF,TGTGCCAGCAGCTTAGCGAGGGTAGTGGCCTTAAGCTCCTACAATGAGCAGTTCTTC
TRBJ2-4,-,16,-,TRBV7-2,CASSLGSGVGKNIQYF,TGTGCCAGCAGCTTAGGAAGTGGGGTTGGCAAAAACATTCAGTACTTC
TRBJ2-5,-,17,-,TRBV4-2,CASSPDVRRGRQETQYF,TGTGCCAGCAGCCCTGACGTTCGGAGGGGTAGGCAAGAGACCCAGTACTTC
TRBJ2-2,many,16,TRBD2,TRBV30,CARQRGSGSYTGELFF,TGTGCCCGACAGCGGGGTAGCGGGAGCTACACCGGGGAGCTGTTTTTT
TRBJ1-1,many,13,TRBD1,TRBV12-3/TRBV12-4,CASKTGANTEAFF,TGTGCCAGCAAGACAGGGGCGAACACTGAAGCTTTCTTT
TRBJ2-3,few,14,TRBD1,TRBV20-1,CSAHPGQGTDTQYF,TGCAGTGCTCACCCGGGACAGGGCACAGATACGCAGTATTTT
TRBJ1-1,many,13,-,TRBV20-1,CSAGLTVNTEAFF,TGCAGTGCCGGCCTGACCGTGAACACTGAAGCTTTCTTT
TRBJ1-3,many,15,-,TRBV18,CASSAERAAGNTIYF,TGTGCCAGCTCAGCCGAGCGGGCGGCGGGAAACACCATATATTTT